This entry lists 7 T cell receptor beta chains sequenced from one sample in a study of blood T cell repertoires in COVID-19. Repertoires were generated with immunoSEQ multiplex PCR, while TCRdb's copy carries only in-frame clones and drops some. Here the sample spans some 320,000 clones, 85% being singletons. The specimen sequenced was PBMCs or T cells enriched from blood (not recorded which). These receptors all stem from a woman aged 25 to 39 who had been exposed to COVID-19.

There are a few counts of this clone. The chain joins TRBV29-1 to TRBJ1-1, with D possibly TRBD1 on 6 matching bases. V lost 5 bases to trimming and J lost 0 bases, with 16 bases between them. This CDR3 has 15 residues. Per the germline V gene, CDR1 is SQVTM and CDR2 is ANQGSEA. The CDR3 sequence is CSVSHRAIMNTEAFF. The DNA for the CDR3 is TGCAGCGTTTCCCACAGGGCAATCATGAACACTGAAGCTTTCTTT. The whole variable domain, remainder taken from reference TRBV29-1 and TRBJ1-1, is SAVISQKPSRDICQRGTSLTIQCQVDSQVTMMFWYRQQPGQSLTLIATANQGSEATYESGFVIDKFPISRPNLTFSTLTVSNMSPEDSSIYLCSVSHRAIMNTEAFFGQGTRLTVV.

The chain links TRBV6-5 to TRBJ2-2; 7 bases fit TRBD2. After removal of 0 bases from V and 5 bases from J, the junction contained 6 bases not matched to a gene. This CDR3 contains 16 residues. The germline V gene encodes CDR1 MNHEY and CDR2 SVGAGI. The CDR3 region has the DNA TGTGCCAGCAGTTACTCCCTTGGGGGGGGTACCGGGGAGCTGTTTTTT. It is translated as CASSYSLGGGTGELFF.

V and J are TRBV5-1 and TRBJ2-5; 7 bases agree with TRBD2. With V trimmed by 4 bases and J by 4 bases, 10 bases remained unmatched. Germline values: CDR1 SGHRS, CDR2 YFSETQ. CDR3 length equals 15 residues. The CDR3 is CASSMGGRGGETQYF. The CDR3 coding sequence is TGCGCCAGCAGCATGGGAGGGCGGGGAGGAGAGACCCAGTACTTC.

DNA for the CDR3: TGTGCCAGCAGTCCAGGTTGGACAGGGGGCCAACAGCCCCAGCATTTT. Translated: CASSPGWTGGQQPQHF. This chain connects TRBV27 to TRBJ1-5; TRBD1 matches at 11 bases. Germline-derived CDR1 and CDR2 are MNHEY and SMNVEV (reference sequence). The trim removed 5 bases at V and 7 bases at J, leaving 10 bases unmatched. The CDR3 length is 16 residues.

The chain employs TRBV7-6 and TRBJ1-3, with a tentative D call TRBD1 (5 bases). This CDR3 has 15 residues. The germline V gene encodes CDR1 SGHVS and CDR2 FNYEAQ. V was cut by 6 bases and J by 0 bases, with 12 bases left in between. DNA of the CDR3: TGTGCCAGCAGTCCAGGGACTCGCTCTGGAAACACCATATATTTT. This encodes CASSPGTRSGNTIYF.

In this sample, this clone turned up once. Written as DNA, the CDR3 is TGCGCCAGCAGTTCCAGAACGTGGGACAGGGTATCCCTTCATAGCAATCAGCCCCAGCATTTT. It is translated as CASSSRTWDRVSLHSNQPQHF. The chain is built from TRBV10-1 and TRBJ1-5; 9 bases map to TRBD1. V lost 5 bases, J lost 0 bases, and 20 bases stayed unmatched. This CDR3 has 21 residues. Germline CDR1 WNHNN, CDR2 SYGVQD (reference sequence).

The chain employs TRBV18 and TRBJ1-4, with TRBD1 identical over 7 bases. The ends lost 4 bases at V and 2 bases at J; junction bases unmatched: 4. CDR1 KGHSH and CDR2 LQKENI come from the germline V gene. The CDR3 consists of 15 residues. CDR3 amino acids: CASSHDRATNEKLFF. Written as DNA, the CDR3 is TGTGCCAGCTCACACGACAGGGCGACTAATGAAAAACTGTTTTTT.